These 32 T cell receptor beta chains came from one sample sequenced in a study of blood T cells in healthy people across ages. Combining a sample-barcoded 5' primer with a J-beta primer mix, a second PCR ran for roughly 7 to 11 cycles. TCRdb processed the 5' RACE reads anew with MiXCR; each CDR3 protein has one entry. This sample has 750,000 or so distinct CDR3 sequences, with roughly 25% found just once. The same sample was also used in a study of T cells of mothers and their children.

The sample taken for sequencing was blood. The source of these receptors is a boy under 18 in good health.

V gene TRBV4-1 combines with J gene TRBJ2-7, with 8 nucleotides matching TRBD2. V was clipped by 4 bases and J by 0 bases; unmatched bases: 8. The CDR3 sequence is 16 residues long. Per the germline V gene, CDR1 is MGHRA and CDR2 is YSYEKL. CDR3 protein: CASSRQTSVDSYEQYF. The CDR3 DNA reads TGCGCCAGCAGCCGGCAGACTAGCGTGGACTCCTACGAGCAGTACTTC.

The chain employs TRBV7-9 and TRBJ2-6, with 10 bases that match TRBD2. V lost 5 bases, J lost 4 bases, and 5 bases stayed unmatched. CDR1 is SEHNR and CDR2 is FQNEAQ in the germline V gene (reference sequence). This CDR3 has 16 amino acids. CDR3 sequence reads: CASSILAGRGANVLTF. CDR3 DNA: TGTGCCAGCAGCATACTAGCGGGGAGAGGGGCCAACGTCCTGACTTTC.

The chain links TRBV28 to TRBJ1-6, with D perhaps TRBD1 (5 bases). V lost 3 bases, J lost 6 bases, and 6 bases lay in between. Germline V lookup: CDR1 MDHEN, CDR2 SYDVKM. The CDR3 consists of 13 residues. The DNA of the CDR3 is TGTGCCAGCAGTTTGGGGCGTAATTCACCCCTCCACTTT. Protein product: CASSLGRNSPLHF.

The chain joins TRBV11-2 to TRBJ2-7, with 11 bases identical to TRBD2. With 5 bases clipped from V and 3 bases from J, the junction kept 12 bases outside the gene matches. The germline V gene encodes CDR1 SGHAT and CDR2 FQNNGV. There are 17 residues in the CDR3. DNA of the CDR3: TGTGCCAGCAGCCCTTGGCCGGGACTAGCGGACAACTACGAGCAGTACTTC. It codes for CASSPWPGLADNYEQYF.

This clonotype turned up a few times. The chain has TRBV5-1 and TRBJ2-5, with a possible D match to TRBD2 (5 bases). CDR3 length: 15 residues. Trimming cost V 4 bases and J 1 base, with 14 bases left between them. Germline V lookup: CDR1 SGHRS, CDR2 YFSETQ. DNA for the CDR3: TGCGCCAGCAGCCTGGAGGTCCCGGGCCAAGAGACCCAGTACTTC. Translated: CASSLEVPGQETQYF.

This clonotype has just a few counts. The V call is TRBV4-1, the J call TRBJ2-1, with 7 nucleotides matching TRBD2. V was clipped by 1 base and J by 10 bases; unmatched bases: 16. The CDR3 covers 17 residues. Germline lookup yields CDR1 MGHRA and CDR2 YSYEKL. The CDR3 loop is CASSQVIAGFVAGEQFF. The CDR3 DNA reads TGCGCCAGCAGCCAAGTAATAGCGGGTTTTGTGGCAGGGGAGCAGTTCTTC.

This clonotype was counted between two and nine times. V and J are TRBV12-3 or TRBV12-4 and TRBJ2-5; the match to TRBD2 covers 7 bases. The ends lost 4 bases at V and 4 bases at J; junction bases unmatched: 3. This CDR3 has 13 amino acids. This CDR3 is CASSWSSGETQYF. Written as DNA, the CDR3 is TGTGCCAGCAGTTGGTCTAGCGGAGAGACCCAGTACTTC.

The chain couples TRBV20-1 to TRBJ2-3; perhaps TRBD2 as D (6 bases). CDR1 and CDR2 (germline): DFQATT, SNEGSKA (reference sequence). The CDR3 sequence is 13 residues long. CDR3 nucleotide sequence: TGCGGTTGGGCTAGCGCTGTCTCTGATACGCAGTATTTT. Translation: CGWASAVSDTQYF.

This clonotype was seen more than once but under ten times. This rearrangement joins TRBV12-5 to TRBJ1-3; tentatively, D is TRBD1 (6 bases). Germline loops: CDR1 LGHNT, CDR2 FRNRAP. The CDR3 consists of 16 residues. Trimming cost V 2 bases and J 3 bases, with 14 bases left between them. CDR3 coding DNA: TGTGCTAGTGGTTTGAATACAGGGCGAAGTGGAAACACCATATATTTT. Protein product: CASGLNTGRSGNTIYF.

The chain employs TRBV7-8 and TRBJ1-5; D remains unclear. From germline, CDR1 is SGHVS and CDR2 FQNEAQ. The CDR3 runs 14 residues. The germline V and J ends were trimmed by 1 base and 5 bases, with 9 bases remaining between them. In DNA, the CDR3 is TGTGCCAGCAGCTTAGGTGCTACAGATCAGCCCCAGCATTTT. Translation: CASSLGATDQPQHF.

The V gene is TRBV12-3 or TRBV12-4, the J gene TRBJ2-1, with 7 bases that match TRBD1. The V gene end was trimmed by 4 bases and the J gene end by 5 bases; junction bases not matched to a gene: 8. CDR3 length: 15 amino acids. CDR3 in amino acids: CASSSTGKGHNEQFF. CDR3 sequence (DNA): TGTGCCAGCAGTTCGACAGGGAAGGGGCACAATGAGCAGTTCTTC.

This sequence joins TRBV4-1 and TRBJ2-7; 8 nucleotides align to TRBD2. V dropped 0 bases and J dropped 3; count of bases not matched to a gene: 13. The CDR3 runs to 18 residues. Germline V lookup: CDR1 MGHRA, CDR2 YSYEKL. As DNA, the CDR3 is TGCGCCAGCAGCCAAGAGCCAGCGGGAGTCAACCTCATCTACGAGCAGTACTTC. Translating gives CASSQEPAGVNLIYEQYF.

Points on this clonotype: One end of the junction is discordant with germline, which a read error may explain. The genes are TRBV5-1 and TRBJ2-3; 12 positions match TRBD2. The CDR3 contains 16 residues. CDR1 and CDR2 from the germline V gene are SGHRS and YFSETQ. The CDR3 loop is CASSHGLAGYTATQYF. CDR3 bases: TGCGCCAGCAGCCACGGACTAGCGGGATACACAGCTACGCAGTATTTT.

This clonotype was recorded only once. The gene calls are TRBV7-9 and TRBJ2-5; D is perhaps TRBD2 (5 bases). The J call may be in error: the DNA end matches TRBJ2-1 better. Germline assignment: CDR1 SEHNR and CDR2 FQNEAQ (reference sequence). The CDR3 loop spans 15 amino acids. This CDR3 is CASSLVVALLNEQFF. CDR3 DNA sequence: TGTGCCAGCAGCTTAGTGGTAGCGTTGTTAAATGAGCAGTTCTTC.

This clonotype was picked up a small number of times. V and J are TRBV5-1 and TRBJ2-5; possibly TRBD1 for D (5 bases). The CDR3 sequence is 15 residues long. Per germline, CDR1 SGHRS and CDR2 YFSETQ. The V gene lost 0 bases and the J gene lost 0 bases, with 9 bases spanning the gap. The CDR3 DNA reads as TGCGCCAGCAGCTTGGTGGCGACAGACCAAGAGACCCAGTACTTC. Its translation is CASSLVATDQETQYF.

This clonotype was seen more than once but under ten times. This rearrangement joins TRBV2 to TRBJ1-5; the match to TRBD1 covers 8 bases. With 5 bases clipped from V and 5 bases from J, the junction kept 8 bases outside the gene matches. Germline CDR1 is SNHLY and CDR2 is FYNNEI. The CDR3 covers 15 residues. CDR3 DNA sequence: TGTGCCAGCAGTTACGACAGGGGAGTGGATCAGCCCCAGCATTTT. It encodes CASSYDRGVDQPQHF.

This chain links TRBV15 with TRBJ2-1; tentative D call: TRBD2 (5 bases). Per germline, CDR1 LNHNV and CDR2 YYDKDF (reference sequence). This CDR3 has 13 amino acids. V shed 5 bases and J shed 7 bases, with 12 bases lying between them. In DNA, the CDR3 is TGTGCCACCAGCGAGGGCAGGTTGAATGAGCAGTTCTTC. Its translation is CATSEGRLNEQFF.

The chain uses TRBV20-1 and TRBJ2-5; 10 bases match TRBD2. The J call may be incorrect, as the DNA end agrees better with TRBJ2-1. This CDR3 is built from 15 residues. Germline loops: CDR1 DFQATT, CDR2 SNEGSKA (reference sequence). Written as DNA, the CDR3 is TGCAGTGCTAGAGTCCCTAGCGGGAGTCCGGATGAGCAGTTCTTC. This gives the protein CSARVPSGSPDEQFF.

This clonotype has a handful of counts. The chain couples TRBV5-6 to TRBJ2-4, with TRBD2 identical over 9 bases. Germline CDR1 reads SGHDT; CDR2 reads YYEEEE. V lost 4 bases, J lost 7 bases, and 9 bases stayed unmatched. This CDR3 is 15 amino acids long. CDR3: CASSQPRTSENIQYF. CDR3 nucleotides: TGTGCCAGCAGCCAACCTCGGACTAGCGAGAACATTCAGTACTTC.

This clonotype was detected a few times. The chain links TRBV18 to TRBJ1-2; possible D gene TRBD1, 5 bases. V lost 1 base, J lost 4 bases, and 7 bases lay in between. The CDR3 has 13 amino acids. Germline CDR1 KGHSH, CDR2 LQKENI. This CDR3 reads CASSPQGLYGYTF. For the CDR3, the DNA is TGTGCCAGCTCACCACAGGGACTCTATGGCTACACCTTC.

This clonotype appeared a few times. The V call is TRBV9, the J call TRBJ2-5, with 8 nucleotides matching TRBD1. Germline-derived CDR1 and CDR2 are SGDLS and YYNGEE. V was pared by 1 base and J by 3 bases, with 2 bases of the junction left unmatched. The CDR3 is 14 residues long. The CDR3 protein is CASSVQGAEETQYF. CDR3 in DNA: TGTGCCAGCAGCGTACAGGGGGCGGAAGAGACCCAGTACTTC.

The CDR3 is CAIMAGVTDTQYF. CDR3 nucleotides: TGTGCCATCATGGCGGGAGTCACAGATACGCAGTATTTT. The V call is TRBV10-3, the J call TRBJ2-3, with 7 bases identical to TRBD2. Germline lookup yields CDR1 ENHRY and CDR2 SYGVKD. The CDR3 runs 13 residues. V lost 7 bases and J lost 2; bases outside the gene matches: 3.

This clonotype was observed a few times. This chain joins TRBV9 and TRBJ2-7, with unresolved D. Germline V gives CDR1 SGDLS, CDR2 YYNGEE. The V end was cut by 1 base, the J end by 2 bases, with 13 bases between. This CDR3 contains 15 residues. CDR3 nucleotide sequence: TGTGCCAGCAGCGTATCGTTGGAGCCTACCTACGAGCAGTACTTC. This codes for CASSVSLEPTYEQYF.

This chain joins TRBV4-3 and TRBJ2-7; D is undetermined. CDR3 length equals 15 residues. Germline V gives CDR1 LGHNA, CDR2 YSLEER. V lost 0 bases to trimming and J lost 7 bases, with 16 bases between them. The DNA for the CDR3 is TGCGCCAGCAGCCAAGATATCGCCGCCTTTCGGGAGCAGTACTTC. As protein: CASSQDIAAFREQYF.

V and J are TRBV29-1 and TRBJ1-2; D not resolved. Trimming pared 3 bases from V and 0 bases from J, leaving 11 bases between. The CDR3 runs 14 residues. Germline loops: CDR1 SQVTM, CDR2 ANQGSEA. The CDR3 spells CSVDRAETNYGYTF. CDR3 DNA sequence: TGCAGCGTTGATAGGGCAGAAACTAACTATGGCTACACCTTC.

The J gene is TRBJ1-3, the V gene TRBV29-1; TRBD1 aligns across 7 bases. Germline-derived CDR1 and CDR2 are SQVTM and ANQGSEA. V lost 6 bases, J lost 2 bases, and 4 bases stayed unmatched. This CDR3 comprises 13 residues. DNA for the CDR3: TGCAGCGTCCAGGGGGAGGCTGGAAACACCATATATTTT. It translates to CSVQGEAGNTIYF.

This clonotype was counted ten times or more. The chain joins TRBV12-3 or TRBV12-4 to TRBJ2-3; 11 nucleotides match TRBD2. J lost 3 bases, V lost 4 bases, and 3 bases had no gene match. This CDR3 contains 15 residues. Here the CDR3 DNA reads TGTGCCAGCAGTTCGACTAGCGGGGTGACAGATACGCAGTATTTT. It yields the protein CASSSTSGVTDTQYF.

V gene TRBV5-1 combines with J gene TRBJ2-7, with TRBD2 matching 7 bases. The CDR3 covers 14 residues. Looked up from germline, CDR1 is SGHRS and CDR2 is YFSETQ. V lost 0 bases, J lost 3 bases, and 3 bases stayed unmatched. The CDR3 loop reads CASSLDASGYEQYF. In nucleotides, the CDR3 is TGCGCCAGCAGCTTGGACGCTAGCGGCTACGAGCAGTACTTC.

CDR3 in amino acids: CASSPGVLAGSSTDTQYF. For the CDR3, the DNA is TGTGCCAGCAGCCCGGGGGTTCTAGCGGGTTCTAGCACAGATACGCAGTATTTT. The V and J genes are TRBV11-2 and TRBJ2-3, with 8 bases aligning to TRBD2. The V gene end was trimmed by 5 bases and the J gene end by 0 bases; junction bases not matched to a gene: 13. This CDR3 has 18 residues. Germline CDR1 and CDR2: SGHAT and FQNNGV.

The V gene is TRBV28, the J gene TRBJ1-2; D unclear. V lost 1 base and J lost 7, with 16 bases in between. The CDR3 is 15 residues long. Germline loops: CDR1 MDHEN, CDR2 SYDVKM. Here the CDR3 DNA reads TGTGCCAGCAGTTTATATATTTCAGGAGGTGGTGGCTACACCTTC. Translated: CASSLYISGGGGYTF.

This chain connects TRBV2 to TRBJ2-3, with D possibly being TRBD1 (5 bases). V lost 4 bases and J 3 bases, leaving 17 bases between the germline ends. Per the germline V gene, CDR1 is SNHLY and CDR2 is FYNNEI. This CDR3 has 16 residues. The CDR3 here is CASSAVEWGPTDTQYF. DNA of the CDR3: TGTGCCAGCAGTGCGGTGGAATGGGGCCCGACAGATACGCAGTATTTT.

This clonotype was observed a few times. V is TRBV7-2 and J is TRBJ2-1; possible D gene TRBD1, 8 bases. V dropped 5 bases and J dropped 6 bases, with 17 bases sitting between them. From germline, CDR1 is SGHTA and CDR2 FQGNSA. This CDR3 spans 15 amino acids. The CDR3 reads CASSAPNRGGNEQFF. DNA for the CDR3: TGTGCCAGCAGCGCACCAAACAGGGGGGGCAATGAGCAGTTCTTC.